Listed below are T cell receptor beta chains from one sample, sequenced in a study of CD8+ T cells in alopecia areata. Assay: immunoSEQ multiplex PCR; the TCRdb copy retains only in-frame clones and omits some. This table has approximately 170,000 clones, 50% to 60% appearing once. The sequencing here drew on CD4+ T cells sorted from blood, taken at week 4, from a patient treated with tofacitinib. Source of these receptors: a human donor with alopecia areata. Each CDR3 is given with its conserved first and last residue. D genes are given only for firm matches. Only part of the rows carry a size: once, few, many, or a class if the clone is expanded.

NA	TRBJ2-7	NA	TRBV11-2	CASSLDRERRYEQYF	TGTGCCAGCAGCTTAGATCGGGAGAGACGGTACGAGCAGTACTTC
TRBD2	TRBJ2-3	NA	TRBV29-1	CSVGGTGGVRDTQYF	TGCAGCGTGGGAGGGACGGGAGGAGTGAGAGATACGCAGTATTTT
TRBD1	TRBJ2-3	NA	TRBV30	CAWSKGQGIRDTQYF	TGTGCCTGGAGCAAGGGACAGGGGATTAGGGATACGCAGTATTTT
NA	TRBJ1-1	many	TRBV6-1	CASSLTRNTEAFF	TGTGCCAGCAGCCTCACAAGGAACACTGAAGCTTTCTTT
TRBD1	TRBJ1-2	NA	TRBV6-6	CASSGTVYGYTF	TGTGCCAGCTCGGGGACAGTCTATGGCTACACCTTC
NA	TRBJ2-3	few	TRBV9	CASSARTDTQYF	TGTGCCAGCAGTGCCCGCACAGATACGCAGTATTTT
TRBD2	TRBJ2-5	NA	TRBV7-8	CASSLSGSGLAGERETQYF	TGTGCCAGCAGCTTAAGTGGTTCGGGACTAGCGGGAGAACGGGAGACCCAGTACTTC
NA	TRBJ2-1	NA	TRBV30	CAWMGYNEQFF	TGTGCCTGGATGGGTTACAATGAGCAGTTCTTC
NA	TRBJ2-5	few	TRBV2	CASWGETQYF	TGTGCCAGCTGGGGAGAGACCCAGTACTTC
TRBD1	TRBJ1-5	NA	TRBV2	CASSGQGSNQPQHF	TGTGCCAGCAGTGGACAGGGTTCGAACCAGCCCCAGCATTTT
NA	TRBJ2-7	NA	TRBV9	CASSAQVAGLYEQYF	TGTGCCAGCAGCGCCCAGGTGGCGGGGTTGTACGAGCAGTACTTC
NA	TRBJ2-7	NA	TRBV7-3	CASSSDTLGEQYF	TGTGCCAGCAGCTCGGACACCCTCGGGGAGCAGTACTTC
NA	TRBJ1-2	NA	TRBV4-1	CASSRKGDYGYTF	TGCGCCAGCAGCCGAAAGGGGGACTATGGCTACACCTTC
TRBD2	TRBJ2-7	few	TRBV5-4	CASSLAGNLADYEQYF	TGTGCCAGCAGCTTGGCCGGAAATCTAGCGGACTACGAGCAGTACTTC
NA	TRBJ2-1	few	TRBV7-3	CASSVGQNEQFF	TGTGCCAGCAGCGTGGGGCAGAATGAGCAGTTCTTC
TRBD1	TRBJ2-5	NA	TRBV7-6	CASSLAQGAKTQYF	TGTGCCAGCAGCTTAGCTCAGGGGGCGAAGACCCAGTACTTC
NA	TRBJ2-7	NA	TRBV5-6	CASSLDGIPKGYF	TGTGCCAGCAGCTTGGATGGGATACCCAAGGGGTACTTC
TRBD2	TRBJ2-5	NA	TRBV4-2	CASSQESGSYSVETQYF	TGTGCCAGCAGCCAAGAGAGCGGGAGCTACTCTGTGGAGACCCAGTACTTC
NA	TRBJ1-5	NA	TRBV5-5	CASSPVGQPQHF	TGTGCCAGCAGCCCAGTAGGCCAGCCCCAGCATTTT
NA	TRBJ2-3	few	TRBV29-1	CSVEDISPSTDTQYF	TGCAGCGTTGAAGATATATCCCCTAGCACAGATACGCAGTATTTT
NA	TRBJ2-2	few	TRBV5-1	CASSPLVTGELFF	TGCGCCAGCAGCCCACTAGTCACCGGGGAGCTGTTTTTT
NA	TRBJ2-6	few	TRBV10-3	CAIGSPAGANVLTF	TGTGCCATCGGGTCCCCAGCTGGGGCCAACGTCCTGACTTTC
TRBD2	TRBJ2-1	NA	TRBV30	CAWSVPRGGRRNEQFF	TGTGCCTGGAGTGTCCCAAGGGGCGGGAGGAGGAATGAGCAGTTCTTC
TRBD2	TRBJ2-3	few	TRBV5-1	CASSLSLAASTDTQYF	TGCGCCAGCAGCTTGAGTCTAGCGGCTAGCACAGATACGCAGTATTTT
NA	TRBJ1-5	NA	TRBV7-2	CASSLAPAAGQPQHF	TGTGCCAGCAGCTTAGCCCCTGCGGCCGGTCAGCCCCAGCATTTT
TRBD1	TRBJ1-2	few	TRBV14	CASSQERTGGHGYTF	TGTGCCAGCAGCCAAGAACGGACAGGGGGCCATGGCTACACCTTC
TRBD2	TRBJ2-3	once	TRBV9	CASSPPSGSTDTQYF	TGTGCCAGCAGTCCGCCTAGCGGGAGCACAGATACGCAGTATTTT
TRBD1	TRBJ1-1	few	TRBV5-1	CASSANGDRNTEAFF	TGCGCCAGCAGCGCCAATGGGGACAGGAACACTGAAGCTTTCTTT
NA	TRBJ2-7	NA	TRBV5-1	CASSSNSGVYEQYF	TGCGCCAGCAGCTCGAACAGTGGGGTGTACGAGCAGTACTTC
NA	TRBJ2-4	NA	TRBV4-2	CASSERTQGLIAKNIQYF	TGTGCCAGCAGCGAACGAACCCAGGGCCTTATAGCCAAAAACATTCAGTACTTC
TRBD1	TRBJ1-4	NA	TRBV11-2	CASSLGGGEWFF	TGTGCCAGCAGCTTGGGAGGGGGCGAGTGGTTTTTT
NA	TRBJ1-2	few	TRBV6-4	CASPRVYGYTF	TGTGCCAGCCCTAGGGTCTATGGCTACACCTTC
NA	TRBJ2-5	few	TRBV18	CASSPDFQETQYF	TGTGCCAGCTCACCGGACTTCCAAGAGACCCAGTACTTC
NA	TRBJ1-5	NA	TRBV4-1	CASSQGLQGYSNQPQHF	TGCGCCAGCAGCCAGGGATTACAGGGTTATAGCAATCAGCCCCAGCATTTT
NA	TRBJ2-7	NA	TRBV11-2	CASSKGQGSGRALREQYF	TGTGCCAGCAGCAAGGGCCAGGGGTCCGGGAGAGCTTTGCGCGAGCAGTACTTC
TRBD2	TRBJ2-1	NA	TRBV19	CASSPPYSGRDNEQFF	TGTGCCAGTAGTCCCCCCTATAGCGGGAGGGACAATGAGCAGTTCTTC
NA	TRBJ2-2	NA	TRBV2	CASRQLLANTGELFF	TGTGCCAGCCGCCAACTGTTGGCGAACACCGGGGAGCTGTTTTTT
NA	TRBJ2-4	NA	TRBV7-2	CASSLGGSSGIQYF	TGTGCCAGCAGCTTAGGGGGGTCCTCGGGAATTCAGTACTTC
NA	TRBJ2-2	NA	TRBV30	CAWSTWGRMVFF	TGTGCCTGGAGTACCTGGGGCCGGATGGTGTTTTTT